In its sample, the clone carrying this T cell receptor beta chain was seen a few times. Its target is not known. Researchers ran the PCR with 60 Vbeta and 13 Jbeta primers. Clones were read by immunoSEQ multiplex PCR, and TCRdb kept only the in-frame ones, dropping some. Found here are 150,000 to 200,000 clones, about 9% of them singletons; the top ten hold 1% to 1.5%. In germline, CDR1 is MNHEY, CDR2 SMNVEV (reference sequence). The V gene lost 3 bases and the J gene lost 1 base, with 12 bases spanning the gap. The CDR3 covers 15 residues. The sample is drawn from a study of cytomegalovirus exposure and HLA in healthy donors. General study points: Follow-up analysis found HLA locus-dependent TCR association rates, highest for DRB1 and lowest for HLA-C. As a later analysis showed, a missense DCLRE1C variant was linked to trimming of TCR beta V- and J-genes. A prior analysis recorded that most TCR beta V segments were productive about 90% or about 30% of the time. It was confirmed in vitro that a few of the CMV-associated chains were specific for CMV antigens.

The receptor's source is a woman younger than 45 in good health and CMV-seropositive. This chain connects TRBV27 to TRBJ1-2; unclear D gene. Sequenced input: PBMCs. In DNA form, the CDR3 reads TGTGCCAGCAGTTTTTTTCCCGGCGGTAACTATGGCTACACCTTC. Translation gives CASSFFPGGNYGYTF.